A single T cell receptor (beta chain) is shown here with its context. Generated by immunoSEQ multiplex PCR, the TCRdb table keeps only in-frame clones and is missing some. Of 230,000 or so clones listed, 70% to 90% are singletons. This entry belongs to a study of cytomegalovirus exposure and HLA in healthy donors. Germline CDR1 reads MNHNS; CDR2 reads SASEGT. This CDR3 is built from 13 residues. Trimming pared 4 bases from V and 4 bases from J, leaving 8 bases between. The clonotype originates from a woman in her late teens or twenties in good health and CMV-seronegative. The chain couples TRBV6-1 to TRBJ1-3; D not certain. Sequenced sample: PBMCs. This CDR3 reads CASSVKHGNTIYF. In DNA form, the CDR3 reads TGTGCCAGCAGTGTTAAACACGGAAACACCATATATTTT.